This TCR beta chain comes out of a study of shared clonotypes between healthy human individuals. Whole-study context: CD4 naive and CD4 memory each took three plates per donor, while CD8 naive took two and CD8 memory one.

Deep was the level at which the assay was run. Genomic DNA of every subset was divided equally among multiple immunoSEQ plates. Here immunoSEQ multiplex PCR was the method, and the copy in TCRdb shows in-frame clones only, minus some. The sample consists of about 1.5 million clones, around 97% of them appearing once. The CDR3 has 13 amino acids. Germline assignment: CDR1 SQVTM and CDR2 ANQGSEA. Trimming removed 6 bases from V and 3 bases from J; junction bases left unmatched: 7. Splitting of CD4+ cells produced CD45RA+ naive and CD45RA-negative memory subsets. The sequenced sample was naive CD4+ T cells sorted from blood. The subset is: CD45RA+ positively selected. The source of this sequence is a man younger than 40 in good health. The chain links TRBV29-1 to TRBJ1-1; 7 positions agree with TRBD1. CDR3 loop: CSVHRGGDTEAFF. Here the CDR3 DNA reads TGCAGCGTACACAGGGGAGGGGACACTGAAGCTTTCTTT. The entire variable domain, with the rest obtained from reference TRBV29-1 and TRBJ1-1, is as follows: SAVISQKPSRDICQRGTSLTIQCQVDSQVTMMFWYRQQPGQSLTLIATANQGSEATYESGFVIDKFPISRPNLTFSTLTVSNMSPEDSSIYLCSVHRGGDTEAFFGQGTRLTVV.